This T cell receptor beta chain stems from a study of cytomegalovirus exposure and HLA in healthy donors. Study outcomes and limitations: It was taken for granted in presence/absence analyses that sequencing depth across donors was roughly uniform. Compared with the approximately 680-donor mean, an Asian-associated ancestry cluster reportedly had fewer N-insertions, according to a later analysis. Altogether, 150 to 200 TCR beta chains were recorded as cytomegalovirus-associated. The classifier reportedly diagnosed cytomegalovirus status with high specificity and sensitivity.

Trimming removed 4 bases at V and 3 bases at J, with 15 bases between. Germline CDR1 SGHKS, CDR2 YYEKEE (reference sequence). The CDR3 has 15 residues. The PCR used 60 Vbeta and 13 Jbeta primers. The repertoire was sequenced with immunoSEQ multiplex PCR; TCRdb's copy has only in-frame clones and lacks some. This sample's table has approximately 140,000 clones. Points on this clone: The antigen is not known.

The sample taken for sequencing was PBMCs. The sequence came from a man aged 35 to 55 in good health and CMV-seronegative. The chain employs TRBV5-5 and TRBJ2-3; a weak D match, TRBD2 (6 bases). The CDR3 sequence is CASSPDGGGTDTQYF. The CDR3 DNA reads TGTGCCAGCAGCCCTGATGGGGGAGGTACAGATACGCAGTATTTT.